The 8 T cell receptor beta chains reported below all come from one sample, sequenced in a study of blood T cell repertoires in COVID-19. The repertoire was sequenced with immunoSEQ multiplex PCR; TCRdb's copy has only in-frame clones and lacks some. The profile shows about 220,000 clones, approximately 90% of them singletons. Sequences were obtained from PBMCs or T cells enriched from blood (not recorded which). These receptors all come from a woman aged 40 to 55 with acute COVID-19.

The gene calls are TRBV6-5 and TRBJ2-2; D perhaps matches TRBD1 (6 bases). Germline V gene sequence: CDR1 MNHEY, CDR2 SVGAGI. This CDR3 region has 14 residues. V was pared by 6 bases and J by 7 bases, with 15 bases between. The CDR3 region is CASRDTGWSGELFF. The DNA for the CDR3 is TGTGCCAGCAGAGACACAGGGTGGAGCGGGGAGCTGTTTTTT.

The chain combines TRBV10-2 with TRBJ1-5, with D perhaps matching TRBD1 (5 bases). Trimming left V 2 bases short and J 3 bases short, with 8 bases between. The CDR3 sequence is 14 residues long. Germline V gives CDR1 WSHSY, CDR2 SAAADI. The CDR3 region is CASSEGAINQPQHF. CDR3 DNA sequence: TGCGCCAGCAGTGAGGGGGCCATCAATCAGCCCCAGCATTTT.

The chain employs TRBV9 and TRBJ2-5; 7 positions agree with TRBD2. CDR3 length equals 15 residues. Trimming removed 0 bases from V and 2 bases from J; junction bases left unmatched: 4. The germline V gene has CDR1 SGDLS and CDR2 YYNGEE. The CDR3 DNA sequence: TGTGCCAGCAGCGTAGTTGGGCGGGGGCAAGAGACCCAGTACTTC. Its protein is CASSVVGRGQETQYF.

The V call is TRBV7-2, the J call TRBJ2-1; 7 nucleotides agree with TRBD1. The germline CDR1 and CDR2 sequences are SGHTA and FQGNSA. The CDR3 spans 16 residues. Trimming took 5 bases from V and 7 from J; bases not matched to a gene: 14. The CDR3 here is CASSPQPGQRTNEQFF. The CDR3 DNA reads TGTGCCAGCAGCCCTCAACCGGGACAGAGAACGAATGAGCAGTTCTTC.

The genes are TRBV7-2 and TRBJ2-2; 7 bases match TRBD1. This CDR3 contains 16 residues. CDR1 and CDR2 from the germline V gene are SGHTA and FQGNSA. J lost 3 bases, V lost 4 bases, and 8 bases had no gene match. The CDR3: CASSSPGQRYTGELFF. Written as DNA, the CDR3 is TGTGCCAGCAGCTCCCCGGGACAGAGGTACACCGGGGAGCTGTTTTTT.

This chain connects TRBV4-3 to TRBJ2-1; D might be TRBD2 (7 bases). V was pared by 0 bases and J by 3 bases, with 21 bases between. Germline-derived CDR1 and CDR2 are LGHNA and YSLEER. CDR3 size: 19 residues. The CDR3 loop is CASSQDSFSGGDFYNEQFF. CDR3 coding DNA: TGCGCCAGCAGCCAAGACAGTTTTTCGGGGGGCGACTTCTACAATGAGCAGTTCTTC.

This clone appeared a single time. V and J are TRBV7-2 and TRBJ1-1, with D uncertain. The V end lost 4 bases, the J end lost 0 bases, and 12 bases lay between the germline ends. This CDR3 has 15 residues. Germline V lookup: CDR1 SGHTA, CDR2 FQGNSA. The CDR3 loop reads CASSWGGGLNTEAFF. The CDR3 DNA is TGTGCCAGCAGCTGGGGAGGTGGGTTGAACACTGAAGCTTTCTTT.

V is TRBV2 and J is TRBJ2-5; perhaps TRBD2 as D (5 bases). From germline, CDR1 is SNHLY and CDR2 FYNNEI. The CDR3 contains 13 residues. Deletions cut 5 bases from V and 4 bases from J, with 11 bases between. The CDR3 DNA reads as TGTGCCAGCAGTTCCGGCCGGGGAGAGACCCAGTACTTC. Translating it yields CASSSGRGETQYF.